This TCR beta chain was recovered during a study of T cell changes during pregnancy in multiple sclerosis. Assay: immunoSEQ multiplex PCR; the TCRdb copy retains only in-frame clones and omits some. The table includes about 44,000 clones, roughly 96% detected once. The CDR3 covers 14 residues. CDR1 KGHSH and CDR2 LQKENI come from the germline V gene. V lost 4 bases, J lost 6 bases, and 6 bases stayed unmatched. The chain uses TRBV18 and TRBJ1-2, with TRBD1 matching over 9 bases. This material consisted of peripheral blood, taken in the second trimester of pregnancy. This clonotype originated in a female donor with multiple sclerosis, enrolled in a pregnancy study. CDR3 region: CASSLGTGSDGYTF. The CDR3 bases are TGTGCCAGCTCACTAGGGACAGGGTCTGATGGCTACACCTTC. The entire variable domain, with the rest obtained from reference TRBV18 and TRBJ1-2, is as follows: NAGVMQNPRHLVRRRGQEARLRCSPMKGHSHVYWYRQLPEEGLKFMVYLQKENIIDESGMPKERFSAEFPKEGPSILRIQQVVRGDSAAYFCASSLGTGSDGYTFGSGTRLTVV.